This TCR beta chain was profiled in a study of CD8+ T cells in alopecia areata. Across the study: Severity scoring for treated patients was based on the percentage of affected scalp area.

It was cDNA, reverse transcribed from extracted RNA, that served as the sequencing template. Clones were sequenced by immunoSEQ multiplex PCR, and TCRdb holds only the in-frame ones, with some missing. The sample lists 200,000 to 250,000 clones, under 60% seen once, with 1.6% in the top ten. For this clone: Antigen: not known.

The CDR3 is 15 residues long. The germline V gene encodes CDR1 ENHRY and CDR2 SYGVKD. Trimming cost V 3 bases and J 3 bases, with 14 bases left between them. General observations from the study: With tofacitinib ongoing, many expanded lesional clones persisted in both scalp and blood.

Sample treatment: oral pan-JAK inhibitor, 5-10 mg twice daily. This specimen consisted of CD4+ T cells sorted from blood, obtained at week 4, from a patient treated with tofacitinib. J is TRBJ1-2 and V is TRBV10-3; tentatively, D is TRBD1 (6 bases). The clonotype comes from a human donor with alopecia areata. CDR3 sequence reads: CAISDSGQLHYGYTF. CDR3 sequence (DNA): TGTGCCATCAGTGACTCTGGACAGCTGCACTATGGCTACACCTTC.